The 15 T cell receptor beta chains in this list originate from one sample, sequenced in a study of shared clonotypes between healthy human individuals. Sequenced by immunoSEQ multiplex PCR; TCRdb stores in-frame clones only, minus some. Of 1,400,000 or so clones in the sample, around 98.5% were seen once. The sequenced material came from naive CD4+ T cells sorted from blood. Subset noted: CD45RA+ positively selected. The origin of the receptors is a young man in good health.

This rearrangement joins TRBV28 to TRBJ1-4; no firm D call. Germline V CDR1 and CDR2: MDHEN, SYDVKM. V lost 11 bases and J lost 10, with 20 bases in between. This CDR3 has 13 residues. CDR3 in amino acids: CALKPGQSGKLFF. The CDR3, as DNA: TGTGCCTTGAAGCCGGGCCAATCGGGAAAACTGTTTTTT.

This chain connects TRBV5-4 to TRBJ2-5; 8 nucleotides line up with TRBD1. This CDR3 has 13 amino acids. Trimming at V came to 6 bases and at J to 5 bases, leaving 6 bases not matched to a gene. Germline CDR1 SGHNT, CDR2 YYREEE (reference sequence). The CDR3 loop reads CASTIDRGETQYF. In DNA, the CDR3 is TGTGCCAGCACCATCGACAGGGGCGAGACCCAGTACTTC.

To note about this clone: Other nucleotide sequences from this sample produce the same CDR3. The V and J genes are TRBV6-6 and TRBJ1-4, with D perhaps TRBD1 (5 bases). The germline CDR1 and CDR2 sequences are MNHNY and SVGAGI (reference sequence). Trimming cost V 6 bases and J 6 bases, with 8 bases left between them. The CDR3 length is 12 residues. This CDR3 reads CASRTGDEKLFF. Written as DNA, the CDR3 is TGTGCCAGCAGAACGGGGGATGAAAAACTGTTTTTT.

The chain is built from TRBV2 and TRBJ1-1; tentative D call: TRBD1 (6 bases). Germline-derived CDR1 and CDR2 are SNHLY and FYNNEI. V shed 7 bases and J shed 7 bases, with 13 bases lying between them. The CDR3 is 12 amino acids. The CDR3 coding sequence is TGTGCCAGCACCGAAAGGGGACATGAAGCTTTCTTT. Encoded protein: CASTERGHEAFF.

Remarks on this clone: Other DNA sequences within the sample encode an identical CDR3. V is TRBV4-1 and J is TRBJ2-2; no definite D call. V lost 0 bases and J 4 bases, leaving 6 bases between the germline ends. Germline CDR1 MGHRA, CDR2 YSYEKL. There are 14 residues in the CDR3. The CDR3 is CASSQDRVTGELFF. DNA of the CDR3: TGCGCCAGCAGCCAAGACAGAGTCACCGGGGAGCTGTTTTTT.

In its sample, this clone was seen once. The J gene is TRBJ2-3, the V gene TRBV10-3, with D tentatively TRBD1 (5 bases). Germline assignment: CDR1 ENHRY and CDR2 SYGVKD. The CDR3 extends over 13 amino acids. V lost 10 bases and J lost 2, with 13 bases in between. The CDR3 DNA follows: TGTGCCACCCAGGGCAAACCCACAGATACGCAGTATTTT. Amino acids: CATQGKPTDTQYF.

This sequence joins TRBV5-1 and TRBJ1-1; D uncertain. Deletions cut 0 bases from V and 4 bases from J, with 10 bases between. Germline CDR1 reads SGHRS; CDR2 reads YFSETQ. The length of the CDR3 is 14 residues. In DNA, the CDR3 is TGCGCCAGCAGCTTGGGTACGCCTTCCACTGAAGCTTTCTTT. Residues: CASSLGTPSTEAFF.

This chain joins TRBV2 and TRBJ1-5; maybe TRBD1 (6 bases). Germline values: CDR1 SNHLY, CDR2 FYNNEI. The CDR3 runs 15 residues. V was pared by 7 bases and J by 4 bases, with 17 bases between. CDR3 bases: TGTGCCAGCACCGGAATCGGGGGCGGAAATCAGCCCCAGCATTTT. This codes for CASTGIGGGNQPQHF.

In DNA form, the CDR3 reads TGTGCCAGCAGCCAAGGTCCCTCCTACGAGCAGTACTTC. It specifies CASSQGPSYEQYF. The chain carries TRBV14 and TRBJ2-7; D not certain. The ends were cut back, 1 base at V and 0 bases at J, with 4 bases in the middle. CDR3 length: 13 residues. Germline values: CDR1 SGHDN, CDR2 FVKESK.

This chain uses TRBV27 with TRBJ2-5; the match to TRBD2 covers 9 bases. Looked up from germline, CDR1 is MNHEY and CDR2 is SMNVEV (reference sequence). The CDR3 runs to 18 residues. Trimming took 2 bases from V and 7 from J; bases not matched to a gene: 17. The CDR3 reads CASSLLSPFSGSGRTQYF. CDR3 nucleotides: TGTGCCAGCAGTTTACTATCTCCCTTTAGCGGGAGTGGCCGGACCCAGTACTTC.

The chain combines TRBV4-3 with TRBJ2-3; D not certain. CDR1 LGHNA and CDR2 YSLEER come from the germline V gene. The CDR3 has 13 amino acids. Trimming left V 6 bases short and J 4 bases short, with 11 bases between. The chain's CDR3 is CASRSHGSDTQYF. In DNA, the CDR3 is TGCGCCAGCAGGTCCCATGGATCAGATACGCAGTATTTT.

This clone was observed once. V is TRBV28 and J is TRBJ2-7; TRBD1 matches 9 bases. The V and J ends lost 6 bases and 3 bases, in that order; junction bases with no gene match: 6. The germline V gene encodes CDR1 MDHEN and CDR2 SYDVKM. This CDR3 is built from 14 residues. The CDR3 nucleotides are TGTGCCAGCAGGAGACAGGGGGGCGTCTACGAGCAGTACTTC. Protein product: CASRRQGGVYEQYF.

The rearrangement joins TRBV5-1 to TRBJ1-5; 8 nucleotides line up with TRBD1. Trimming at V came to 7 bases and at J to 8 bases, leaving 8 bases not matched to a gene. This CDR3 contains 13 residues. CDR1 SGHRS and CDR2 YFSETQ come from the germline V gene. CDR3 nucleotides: TGCGCCAGCGCAGGACAGGGCGGAGAGCCCCAGCATTTT. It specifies CASAGQGGEPQHF.

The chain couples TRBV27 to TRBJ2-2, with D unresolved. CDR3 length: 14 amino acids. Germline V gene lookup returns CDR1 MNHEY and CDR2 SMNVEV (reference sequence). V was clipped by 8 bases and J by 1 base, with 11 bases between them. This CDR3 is CASLPSMNTGELFF. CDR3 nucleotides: TGTGCCAGCCTCCCTTCCATGAACACCGGGGAGCTGTTTTTT.

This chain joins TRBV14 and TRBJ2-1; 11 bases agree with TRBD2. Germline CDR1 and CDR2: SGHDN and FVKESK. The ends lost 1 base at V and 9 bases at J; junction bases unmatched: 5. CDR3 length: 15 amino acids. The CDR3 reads CASSQALAGGLEQFF. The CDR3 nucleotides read TGTGCCAGCAGCCAAGCGCTAGCGGGAGGTCTTGAGCAGTTCTTC.